A single sample is the source of the 8 T cell receptor beta chains below, sequenced in a study of beta chain features in type 1 diabetes. Expressed TCRB transcripts were sequenced because the isolated RNA had all been reverse transcribed beforehand. Profiling relied on immunoSEQ multiplex PCR, and the TCRdb table lists in-frame clones only, not all of them. Among 860,000 or so clones, roughly 16% were seen once, and the ten largest hold 0.02% to 0.025%. Sequenced material: naive CD4+ T cells from blood. The receptor set was obtained from a woman aged 18-30 years in good health.

The CDR3 DNA reads TGTGCCAGCAGCTTTATAGCGGGAGGCCCCGGGGAGCTGTTTTTT. Protein sequence: CASSFIAGGPGELFF. The chain recombines TRBV7-2 with TRBJ2-2, with 10 bases identical to TRBD2. The V and J ends lost 3 bases and 6 bases, in that order; junction bases with no gene match: 4. Germline assignment: CDR1 SGHTA and CDR2 FQGNSA. This CDR3 spans 15 amino acids.

The V call is TRBV6-6, the J call TRBJ2-7; D is possibly TRBD1 (5 bases). Trimming cost V 8 bases and J 5 bases, with 22 bases left between them. CDR1 MNHNY and CDR2 SVGAGI come from the germline V gene (reference sequence). This CDR3 contains 15 residues. The CDR3 DNA reads TGTGCCAGCGGCCCCAGGGCTAAGCTATCGCACGAGCAGTACTTC. Translation gives CASGPRAKLSHEQYF.

V usage is TRBV28 and J usage is TRBJ1-2, with D uncertain. The germline gives CDR1 MDHEN, CDR2 SYDVKM. The CDR3 has 13 amino acids. Trimming pared 4 bases from V and 1 base from J, leaving 7 bases between. In DNA form, the CDR3 reads TGTGCCAGCAGTTCGGCCGATAACTATGGCTACACCTTC. Its translation: CASSSADNYGYTF.

The chain carries TRBV20-1 and TRBJ2-1, with D hard to call. Trimming took 7 bases from V and 6 from J, leaving 7 bases between them. The CDR3 is made up of 10 amino acids. The germline V gene has CDR1 DFQATT and CDR2 SNEGSKA (reference sequence). The CDR3: CSGMSNEQFF. For the CDR3, the DNA is TGCAGTGGTATGTCCAATGAGCAGTTCTTC.

This chain joins TRBV4-3 and TRBJ1-4; D gene unclear. From germline, CDR1 is LGHNA and CDR2 YSLEER. CDR3 length: 15 amino acids. The V end lost 0 bases, the J end lost 3 bases, and 8 bases lay between the germline ends. The CDR3 region has the DNA TGCGCCAGCAGCCAAGAAGGCAGGCCTAATGAAAAACTGTTTTTT. It yields the protein CASSQEGRPNEKLFF.

This clone came up a few times. This sequence joins TRBV9 and TRBJ2-2; no firm D call. The CDR3 consists of 14 residues. The germline V gene encodes CDR1 SGDLS and CDR2 YYNGEE. Trimming cost V 2 bases and J 4 bases, with 9 bases left between them. In DNA, the CDR3 is TGTGCCAGCAGCGTTCTCTCGGCCACCGGGGAGCTGTTTTTT. This translates into CASSVLSATGELFF.

This chain links TRBV7-2 with TRBJ1-3, with no clear D. The CDR3 covers 15 residues. Germline loops: CDR1 SGHTA, CDR2 FQGNSA. Between the trimmed V and J ends, which lost 3 bases and 1 base, there was a span of 10 bases. The CDR3 protein is CASSFSPSSGNTIYF. In DNA form, the CDR3 reads TGTGCCAGCAGCTTCAGTCCGAGTTCTGGAAACACCATATATTTT.

This clone was seen a handful of times. The chain combines TRBV4-1 with TRBJ1-2; 7 nucleotides align to TRBD1. The germline CDR1 and CDR2 sequences are MGHRA and YSYEKL. V gave up 1 base and J gave up 5 bases; unmatched junction bases: 7. The CDR3 extends over 15 amino acids. The CDR3 spells CASSQATGVRYGYTF. CDR3 bases: TGCGCCAGCAGCCAAGCAACAGGGGTCCGGTATGGCTACACCTTC.